A single sample gave rise to the 15 T cell receptor beta chains below, sequenced in a study of T cell responses to AZD1222 COVID-19 vaccine. The data were produced by immunoSEQ multiplex PCR, yet TCRdb's version contains in-frame clones alone and is incomplete. This sample carries more than 95,000 clones, around 92% of them seen once, and the ten largest clones take over 0.95%. This material consisted of peripheral blood, taken on day 0 of AZD1222 vaccination. These receptors all stem from an adult in good health.

The CDR3 spells CASSTQNTEAFF. CDR3 in DNA: TGTGCCAGCAGTACACAGAACACTGAAGCTTTCTTT. The V call is TRBV6-5, the J call TRBJ1-1, with D uncertain. The V end was cut by 5 bases, the J end by 1 base, with 5 bases between. Germline V gives CDR1 MNHEY, CDR2 SVGAGI. There are 12 residues in the CDR3.

The rearrangement links TRBV28 to TRBJ1-1; the D is unclear. V was pared by 6 bases and J by 6 bases, with 8 bases between. CDR1 MDHEN and CDR2 SYDVKM come from the germline V gene. CDR3 size: 11 residues. The CDR3 nucleotides are TGTGCCAGCAGGGATAACGCTGAAGCTTTCTTT. Encoded protein: CASRDNAEAFF.

The genes are TRBV6-6 and TRBJ1-5; D is undetermined. V lost 2 bases to trimming and J lost 5 bases, with 4 bases between them. CDR3 size: 12 residues. The germline CDR1 and CDR2 sequences are MNHNY and SVGAGI (reference sequence). In DNA, the CDR3 is TGTGCCAGCAGTTACCTAGATCAGCCCCAGCATTTT. This encodes CASSYLDQPQHF.

V usage is TRBV28 and J usage is TRBJ2-7; D is uncertain. CDR3 length: 11 amino acids. The ends were cut back, 7 bases at V and 7 bases at J, with 11 bases in the middle. Looked up from germline, CDR1 is MDHEN and CDR2 is SYDVKM. In nucleotides, the CDR3 is TGTGCCAGCAAGACACTACGAGAGCAGTACTTC. Protein sequence: CASKTLREQYF.

This chain links TRBV9 with TRBJ2-3; a possible D gene is TRBD2 (6 bases). This CDR3 comprises 15 residues. CDR1 and CDR2 (germline): SGDLS, YYNGEE. Trimming shortened V by 4 bases and J by 0 bases, and 12 bases separated the two germline ends. CDR3 region: CASSRGRGSTDTQYF. The CDR3 nucleotides read TGTGCCAGCAGCAGAGGGCGGGGTAGCACAGATACGCAGTATTTT.

The chain combines TRBV28 with TRBJ1-2, with TRBD1 as a possible D gene (5 bases). In germline, CDR1 is MDHEN, CDR2 SYDVKM. The CDR3 is made up of 13 amino acids. Trimming pared 8 bases from V and 4 bases from J, leaving 14 bases between. The CDR3 coding sequence is TGTGCCAGCTTTTCCGGAGGGGTCTATGGCTACACCTTC. Translated, it gives CASFSGGVYGYTF.

This sequence joins TRBV3-1 (or the pseudogene TRBV3-2) and TRBJ1-1; TRBD1 matches 9 bases. V was clipped by 4 bases and J by 4 bases; unmatched bases: 7. Germline V CDR1 and CDR2: LGHDT, YNNKEL (reference sequence). CDR3 size: 15 residues. In nucleotides, the CDR3 is TGTGCCAGCAGCCGGAAGACAGGGGGAATCACTGAAGCTTTCTTT. Translation gives CASSRKTGGITEAFF.

J is TRBJ2-4 and V is TRBV12-3 or TRBV12-4; 8 nucleotides agree with TRBD1. The CDR3 length is 13 residues. Trimming took 2 bases from V and 9 from J; bases not matched to a gene: 3. The DNA for the CDR3 is TGTGCCAGCAGTTTACAGGGGGCGGTCATTCAGTACTTC. Its protein product is CASSLQGAVIQYF.

The chain joins TRBV24-1 to TRBJ2-7; 9 bases are a match to TRBD1. Losses at the gene ends were 2 bases for V and 6 bases for J; bases not matched to a gene: 7. Germline lookup yields CDR1 KGHDR and CDR2 SFDVKD. The CDR3 has 15 amino acids. DNA of the CDR3: TGTGCCACCAGTGATTCACAGGGGGCGACGGGCGAGCAGTACTTC. Translation: CATSDSQGATGEQYF.

Turning to this clone: Different DNA sequences within this sample yield the same CDR3. V usage is TRBV6-4 and J usage is TRBJ2-1; 7 bases are a match to TRBD2. The CDR3 has 13 amino acids. Unmatched junction bases numbered 5, after V lost 5 bases and J lost 7 bases. In germline, CDR1 is MRHNA, CDR2 SNTAGT. As DNA, the CDR3 is TGTGCCAGCAGTTCGGGAGGCGGTAATGAGCAGTTCTTC. Amino acid sequence: CASSSGGGNEQFF.

There are a few counts of this clone. The gene calls are TRBV7-9 and TRBJ1-5, with 9 nucleotides matching TRBD1. Trimming at V came to 2 bases and at J to 0 bases, leaving 11 bases not matched to a gene. The CDR3 totals 19 residues. CDR1 and CDR2 (germline): SEHNR, FQNEAQ (reference sequence). CDR3 sequence: CASSLSPGQGVYSNQPQHF. DNA for the CDR3: TGTGCCAGCAGCTTAAGTCCGGGACAGGGCGTTTATAGCAATCAGCCCCAGCATTTT.

The V and J genes are TRBV19 and TRBJ1-2, with 8 nucleotides matching TRBD1. The CDR3 is made up of 12 amino acids. J was trimmed by 4 bases and V by 8 bases; bases with no gene match: 3. Germline V gene lookup returns CDR1 LNHDA and CDR2 SQIVND (reference sequence). In nucleotides, the CDR3 is TGTGCCAGTTGGGACAGGCTCTATGGCTACACCTTC. Residues: CASWDRLYGYTF.

This clone was observed a few times. Here the CDR3 reads CSAPTGFYGYTF. The CDR3 bases are TGCAGCGCACCGACAGGGTTCTATGGCTACACCTTC. V and J are TRBV29-1 and TRBJ1-2, with 7 nucleotides matching TRBD1. Germline V lookup: CDR1 SQVTM, CDR2 ANQGSEA. This CDR3 comprises 12 residues. The V segment lost 7 bases and the J segment 4 bases; nucleotides outside the gene matches: 6.

The V call is TRBV15, the J call TRBJ2-3, with 12 bases identical to TRBD2. V lost 1 base to trimming and J lost 3 bases; unmatched junction nucleotides: 5. CDR1 and CDR2 from the germline V gene are LNHNV and YYDKDF (reference sequence). The CDR3 is made up of 17 amino acids. This CDR3 reads CATSRGLAGGRTDTQYF. CDR3 nucleotide sequence: TGTGCCACCAGCAGAGGTCTAGCGGGAGGGAGGACAGATACGCAGTATTTT.

This clone occurred a few times. The chain employs TRBV6-5 and TRBJ2-3; a weak D match, TRBD2 (6 bases). V was pared by 0 bases and J by 4 bases, with 14 bases between. The CDR3 spans 16 residues. Germline-derived CDR1 and CDR2 are MNHEY and SVGAGI. CDR3 protein: CASSYSSHGSADTQYF. In DNA, the CDR3 is TGTGCCAGCAGTTACTCGAGTCACGGGAGTGCAGATACGCAGTATTTT.